The 8 T cell receptor beta chains presented below share a single source sample, sequenced in a study of intratumoral heterogeneity in liver cancer. Sequenced by immunoSEQ multiplex PCR; TCRdb stores in-frame clones only, minus some. This table has about 6,200 clones, 71% appearing once. The hepatocellular carcinoma nodule was sampled at distinct, geographically separated regions. Specimen: tumor tissue, collected before any cancer treatment. The source of these receptors is a woman in her seventies with hepatocellular carcinoma.

The chain employs TRBV7-8 and TRBJ1-4; D might be TRBD1 (5 bases). The CDR3 sequence is 15 residues long. Germline-derived CDR1 and CDR2 are SGHVS and FQNEAQ. V gave up 5 bases and J gave up 2 bases, with 12 bases separating them. CDR3 coding DNA: TGTGCCAGCAGCCCCCGGGGGGTTACTAATGAAAAACTGTTTTTT. Residues: CASSPRGVTNEKLFF.

The CDR3 DNA sequence: TGTGCCAGCAATGGGCAAGTTAGGGCGTTCGGCGAGCAGTACTTC. This sequence encodes CASNGQVRAFGEQYF. The chain uses TRBV2 and TRBJ2-7, with unresolved D. The length of the CDR3 is 15 residues. Germline V lookup: CDR1 SNHLY, CDR2 FYNNEI. Trimming left V 7 bases short and J 6 bases short, with 22 bases between.

This clone appeared a few times. The gene calls are TRBV29-1 and TRBJ2-7; D possibly matches TRBD1 or TRBD2 (5 bases each). V was cut by 6 bases and J by 2 bases, with 23 bases left in between. Germline CDR1 is SQVTM and CDR2 is ANQGSEA. This CDR3 region has 16 residues. The CDR3 DNA sequence: TGCAGCGTGAAGCGCCCCGGGACGAAGAACCCCTACGAGCAGTACTTC. This sequence encodes CSVKRPGTKNPYEQYF.

This clone was detected once. The chain links TRBV5-1 to TRBJ2-1; TRBD1 matches 8 bases. The trim removed 0 bases at V and 9 bases at J, leaving 8 bases unmatched. Germline V gene data show CDR1 as SGHRS and CDR2 as YFSETQ. This CDR3 spans 15 amino acids. The CDR3, as DNA: TGCGCCAGCAGCTTGGCAGGGGGCTGGGAGACTGAGCAGTTCTTC. This sequence encodes CASSLAGGWETEQFF.

This clone is judged large. This chain uses TRBV5-1 with TRBJ1-1; D gene ambiguous. V was shortened by 1 base and J by 1 base, with 8 bases between the two germline ends. Germline V gives CDR1 SGHRS, CDR2 YFSETQ. This CDR3 has 14 amino acids. The CDR3 nucleotides read TGCGCCAGCAGCTTGTCGGTTGGGAACACTGAAGCTTTCTTT. Encoded protein: CASSLSVGNTEAFF.

J is TRBJ2-7 and V is TRBV27, with no clear D. The CDR3 runs 11 residues. The V and J ends lost 4 bases and 6 bases respectively, with 7 bases between them. Germline V gene lookup returns CDR1 MNHEY and CDR2 SMNVEV (reference sequence). CDR3 amino acids: CASSSRSEQYF. In nucleotides, the CDR3 is TGTGCCAGCAGTTCAAGAAGCGAGCAGTACTTC.

This clone was detected only once. The V call is TRBV10-1, the J call TRBJ2-5; D unresolved. Trimming stripped 2 bases from V and 5 bases from J, with 12 bases between. Germline V gives CDR1 WNHNN, CDR2 SYGVQD (reference sequence). This CDR3 spans 14 amino acids. The CDR3 coding sequence is TGCGCCAGCAGTGAGAGGGATCGGATGGAGACCCAGTACTTC. It codes for CASSERDRMETQYF.

The rearrangement links TRBV2 to TRBJ1-2; 8 nucleotides agree with TRBD1. This CDR3 is 13 amino acids long. Germline CDR1 and CDR2: SNHLY and FYNNEI. The trim removed 6 bases at V and 7 bases at J, leaving 7 bases unmatched. CDR3 loop: CASSADRAPGYTF. The CDR3 nucleotides are TGTGCCAGCAGCGCGGACAGGGCCCCTGGCTACACCTTC.